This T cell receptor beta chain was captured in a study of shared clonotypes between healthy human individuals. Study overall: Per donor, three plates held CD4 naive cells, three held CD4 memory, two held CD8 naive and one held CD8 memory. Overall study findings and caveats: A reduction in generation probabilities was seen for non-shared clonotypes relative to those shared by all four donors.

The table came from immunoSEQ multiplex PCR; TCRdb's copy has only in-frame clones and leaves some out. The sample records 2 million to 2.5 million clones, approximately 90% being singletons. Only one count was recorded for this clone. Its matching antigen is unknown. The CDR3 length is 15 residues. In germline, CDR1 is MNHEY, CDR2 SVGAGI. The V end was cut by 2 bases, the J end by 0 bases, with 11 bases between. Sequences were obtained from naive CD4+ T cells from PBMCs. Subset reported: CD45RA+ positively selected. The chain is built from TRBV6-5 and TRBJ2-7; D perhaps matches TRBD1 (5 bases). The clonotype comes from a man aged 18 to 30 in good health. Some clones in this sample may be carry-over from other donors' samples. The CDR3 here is CASSYRQHPSYEQYF. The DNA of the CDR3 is TGTGCCAGCAGTTACAGACAGCACCCCTCCTACGAGCAGTACTTC.